The rows below give T cell receptor beta chains drawn from one sample of a study of blood T cell repertoires in COVID-19. The assay was immunoSEQ multiplex PCR, and TCRdb's table has in-frame clones only and misses some. The repertoire holds approximately 100,000 clones, with almost 90% as singletons. Sequenced input: peripheral blood. All receptors come from a human donor in a cohort sampled during active COVID-19. CDR3s include the opening cysteine and the closing phenylalanine or tryptophan. D genes are given only for firm matches. A clone size is listed for some rows: how often the clone was seen (once, few, many), or a class if it is expanded.

CDR3 length,J gene,V gene,clone size,D gene,CDR3 DNA,CDR3 protein
14,TRBJ2-3,TRBV7-8,-,-,TGTGCCAGCAGCTTGGGTCTAGTCACAGATACGCAGTATTTT,CASSLGLVTDTQYF
15,TRBJ2-1,TRBV5-1,-,TRBD2,TGCGCCAGCAGTACCGGGACTAGCGGTTACAATGAGCAGTTCTTC,CASSTGTSGYNEQFF
18,TRBJ2-3,TRBV4-1,-,TRBD2,TGCGCCAGCAGCCAAGAAGGTCTAACTAGCGGGGGAACAGATACGCAGTATTTT,CASSQEGLTSGGTDTQYF
16,TRBJ2-3,TRBV9,-,TRBD1,TGTGCCAGCAGCTTATCCGGGACAGGGGCTTCAGATACGCAGTATTTT,CASSLSGTGASDTQYF
14,TRBJ1-2,TRBV29-1,once,-,TGCAGCGTTGACGGTGGCAGCGGCAACTATGGCTACACCTTC,CSVDGGSGNYGYTF
15,TRBJ2-7,TRBV4-2,-,TRBD1,TGTGCCAGCAGCCCAAGGACAGGGAGCTCCTACGAGCAGTACTTC,CASSPRTGSSYEQYF
16,TRBJ1-3,TRBV11-2,-,TRBD1,TGTGCCAGCAGCTTAGCCGGGACAGGGAACGGAAACACCATATATTTT,CASSLAGTGNGNTIYF
14,TRBJ2-7,TRBV6-5,-,TRBD1,TGTGCCAGCAGGGACAGGGGACCCTCCTACGAGCAGTACTTC,CASRDRGPSYEQYF
13,TRBJ1-1,TRBV2,-,-,TGTGCCAGCAGTGCGGAGACGGCGGGGCGAGCTTTCTTT,CASSAETAGRAFF
13,TRBJ2-3,TRBV15,-,-,TGTGCCACCAGCAGAGTCGTAGAGTCTACGCAGTATTTT,CATSRVVESTQYF
14,TRBJ2-7,TRBV18,-,TRBD1,TGTGCCAGCTCACCAGGGACAGGATCCTACGAGCAGTACTTC,CASSPGTGSYEQYF
15,TRBJ1-2,TRBV2,-,TRBD1,TGTGCCAGCAGTGGGGACAGGGGGAAAGAAGGTGGCTACACCTTC,CASSGDRGKEGGYTF
14,TRBJ2-7,TRBV11-2,-,-,TGTGCCAGCAGCTTAGACGGGAGCTCCTACGAGCAGTACTTC,CASSLDGSSYEQYF
18,TRBJ2-6,TRBV2,once,-,TGTGCCAGCAGCCACCCGGTAGGGGTTTCCTCTGGGGCCAACGTCCTGACTTTC,CASSHPVGVSSGANVLTF
15,TRBJ1-1,TRBV6-2/TRBV6-3,-,TRBD1,TGTGCCAGCAGTTACTGGAGGGGGCGGAACACTGAAGCTTTCTTT,CASSYWRGRNTEAFF
11,TRBJ2-7,TRBV20-1,-,-,TGCAGTGCTAGTTCGTACTACGAGCAGTACTTC,CSASSYYEQYF
16,TRBJ1-6,TRBV6-2/TRBV6-3,-,-,TGTGCCAGCAGTCCCCGGATAAGCGGGGGCAATTCACCCCTCCACTTT,CASSPRISGGNSPLHF
13,TRBJ2-7,TRBV28,-,TRBD2,TGTGCCAGCAGGACTAGCGGGCCCTACGAGCAGTACTTC,CASRTSGPYEQYF
16,TRBJ1-4,TRBV5-4,-,TRBD1,TGTGCCAGCGGCCGGGACAGGGCGAGCGCTAATGAAAAACTGTTTTTT,CASGRDRASANEKLFF
18,TRBJ2-1,TRBV11-3,-,-,TGTGCCAGCAGCTTAGGAGGACAGTTAATGAGCTCCTACAATGAGCAGTTCTTC,CASSLGGQLMSSYNEQFF
12,TRBJ2-3,TRBV3-1/TRBV3-2,-,-,TGTGCCAGCAGCTTACATCCGGATACGCAGTATTTT,CASSLHPDTQYF
16,TRBJ1-5,TRBV4-2,-,TRBD1,TGTGCCAGCAGCCTCCGACAGGGGGATAGCAATCAGCCCCAGCATTTT,CASSLRQGDSNQPQHF
14,TRBJ2-3,TRBV6-6,-,TRBD1,TGTGCCAGCACCACGGGACAGGGGGCCGATACGCAGTATTTT,CASTTGQGADTQYF
14,TRBJ2-7,TRBV29-1,-,-,TGCAGCGTTGAAGAGGCAGGGTCAGGCTACGAGCAGTACTTC,CSVEEAGSGYEQYF
14,TRBJ2-7,TRBV30,once,-,TGTGCCTGGACTCCGGGACATAGCTCCTACGAGCAGTACTTC,CAWTPGHSSYEQYF
15,TRBJ1-1,TRBV9,-,-,TGTGCCAGCAGCGTCGGGGGGGCATCGAACACTGAAGCTTTCTTT,CASSVGGASNTEAFF